This T cell receptor (beta chain) was sequenced in a study of blood T cell repertoires in COVID-19. TCRdb's table, derived via immunoSEQ multiplex PCR, lists solely in-frame clones and lacks some. The repertoire holds under 250,000 clones, with 70% to 90% as singletons. CDR1 is SGHRS and CDR2 is YFSETQ in the germline V gene. This CDR3 region has 16 residues. Trimming removed 0 bases at V and 2 bases at J, with 11 bases between. The TCR comes from a man between 40 and 49 years old with acute or convalescent COVID-19. Material: peripheral blood. The V gene is TRBV5-1, the J gene TRBJ2-2; D gene uncertain. The CDR3 sequence is CASSLAPILNTGELFF. CDR3 DNA: TGCGCCAGCAGCTTGGCCCCTATTTTAAACACCGGGGAGCTGTTTTTT.